Sequencing of this T cell receptor beta chain was carried out in a study of Ad26.COV2.S vaccination and SARS-CoV-2 variants. Study-level information: The Ad26.COV2.S arm of the COV1001 trial was where the donor was placed. Ad26.COV2.S was injected intramuscularly once or twice, 56 days apart.

The treatment denotes: 15 to 20 received Ad26.COV2.S at low or high dose, single or two shots; 5 received placebo; per-sample allocation not given. All samples were drawn on day 63, counting from the first vaccine or placebo injection. The study, taken as a whole, reports: Spike-specific TCR breadth was greater after Ad26.COV2.S than placebo.

Produced via immunoSEQ multiplex PCR; TCRdb's table is partial and in-frame only. The sample lists some 480,000 clones, around nine tenths occurring once. This clone was seen only a few times. No antigen is known for it. Germline CDR1 reads SNHLY; CDR2 reads FYNNEI. With 8 bases clipped from V and 4 bases from J, the junction kept 5 bases outside the gene matches. There are 13 residues in the CDR3. This receptor was obtained from a person between 18 and 65 years old who received the Ad26.COV2.S COVID-19 vaccine or a placebo. The chain has TRBV2 and TRBJ2-5; 9 bases line up with TRBD2. This material consisted of peripheral blood, taken in a trial of Ad26.COV2.S vaccine versus placebo. CDR3 sequence: CASWVSGRETQYF. CDR3 in DNA: TGTGCCAGCTGGGTTAGCGGGAGAGAGACCCAGTACTTC.